The present T cell receptor beta chain was sequenced within a study of CD8+CD57+ T cells in acquired aplastic anemia. Turning to this clonotype: No antigen is known for it.

Study-wide results and caveats: Diversity in CD8+CD57+ cells from patients fell below that of the total CD4+ and CD8+ cell pools. This difference was described as decreased diversity.

CDR3 and TCR beta VDJ profiling relied on genomic DNA as the template. TCRdb reprocessed the reads with MiXCR, giving one entry per CDR3 protein. This table holds about 20,000 distinct CDR3 sequences, 40% found once. Whoever was chosen for sequencing had shown CD8+CD57+ cell expansion by flow cytometry. Sequenced input: CD8+CD57+ T cells sorted from PBMCs. The subset: bead-enriched CD8+CD57+ effector memory T cells from SAA patients. The TCR comes from a human donor with aplastic anemia.

CDR3 DNA: TGCGCCAGCAGTCCCGGACGGGCTGGGGAGCAGTTCTTC. This gives the protein CASSPGRAGEQFF. J is TRBJ2-1 and V is TRBV10-1; D unresolved. V shed 5 bases and J shed 10 bases, with 15 bases lying between them. Germline assignment: CDR1 WNHNN and CDR2 SYGVQD (reference sequence). This CDR3 comprises 13 residues.